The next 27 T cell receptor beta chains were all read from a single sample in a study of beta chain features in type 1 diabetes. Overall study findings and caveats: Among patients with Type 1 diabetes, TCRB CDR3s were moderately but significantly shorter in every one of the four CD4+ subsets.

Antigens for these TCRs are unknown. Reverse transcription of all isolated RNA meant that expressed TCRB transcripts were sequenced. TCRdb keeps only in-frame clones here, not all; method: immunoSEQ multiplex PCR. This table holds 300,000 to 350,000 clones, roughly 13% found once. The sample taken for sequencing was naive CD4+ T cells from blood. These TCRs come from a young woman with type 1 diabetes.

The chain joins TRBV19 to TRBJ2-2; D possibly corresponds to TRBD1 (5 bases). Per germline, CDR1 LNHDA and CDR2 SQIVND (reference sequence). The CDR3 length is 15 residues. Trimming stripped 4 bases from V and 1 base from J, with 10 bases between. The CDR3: CASSTGNMNTGELFF. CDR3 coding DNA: TGTGCCAGTAGTACAGGGAATATGAACACCGGGGAGCTGTTTTTT.

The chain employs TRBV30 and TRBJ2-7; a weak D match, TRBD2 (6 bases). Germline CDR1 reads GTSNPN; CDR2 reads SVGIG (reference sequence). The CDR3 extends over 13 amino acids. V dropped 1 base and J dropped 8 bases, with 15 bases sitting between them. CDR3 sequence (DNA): TGTGCCTGGAGTGAGAAGGGACTCTATAAGCAGTACGTC. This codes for CAWSEKGLYKQYV.

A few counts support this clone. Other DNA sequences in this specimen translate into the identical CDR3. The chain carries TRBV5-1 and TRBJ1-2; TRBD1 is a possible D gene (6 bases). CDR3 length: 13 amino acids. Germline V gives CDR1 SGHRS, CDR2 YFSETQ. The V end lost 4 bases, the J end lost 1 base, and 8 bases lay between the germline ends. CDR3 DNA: TGCGCCAGCAGCCCGGACAGTAACTATGGCTACACCTTC. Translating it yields CASSPDSNYGYTF.

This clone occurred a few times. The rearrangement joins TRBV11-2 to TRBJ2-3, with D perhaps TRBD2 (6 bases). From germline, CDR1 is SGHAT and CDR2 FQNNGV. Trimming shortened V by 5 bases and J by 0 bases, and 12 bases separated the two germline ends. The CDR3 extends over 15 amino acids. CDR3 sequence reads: CASSGGTWSTDTQYF. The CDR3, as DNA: TGTGCCAGCAGCGGAGGGACTTGGAGCACAGATACGCAGTATTTT.

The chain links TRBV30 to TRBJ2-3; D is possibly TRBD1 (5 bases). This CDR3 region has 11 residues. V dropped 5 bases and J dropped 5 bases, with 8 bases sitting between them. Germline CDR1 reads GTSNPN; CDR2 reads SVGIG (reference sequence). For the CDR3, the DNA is TGTGCCTGGCTAACAGGAGATACGCAGTATTTT. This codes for CAWLTGDTQYF.

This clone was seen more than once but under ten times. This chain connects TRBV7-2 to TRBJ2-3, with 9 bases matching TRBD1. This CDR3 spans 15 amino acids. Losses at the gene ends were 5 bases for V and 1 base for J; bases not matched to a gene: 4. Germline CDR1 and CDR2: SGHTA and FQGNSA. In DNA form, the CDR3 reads TGTGCCAGCAGCCTCCGACAGGGGGGCACAGATACGCAGTATTTT. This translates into CASSLRQGGTDTQYF.

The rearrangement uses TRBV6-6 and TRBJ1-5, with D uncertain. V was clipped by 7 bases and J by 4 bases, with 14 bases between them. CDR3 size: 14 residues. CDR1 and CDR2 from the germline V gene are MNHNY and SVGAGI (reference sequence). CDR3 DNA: TGTGCCAGCACCCAATCAACATTTAATCAGCCCCAGCATTTT. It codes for CASTQSTFNQPQHF.

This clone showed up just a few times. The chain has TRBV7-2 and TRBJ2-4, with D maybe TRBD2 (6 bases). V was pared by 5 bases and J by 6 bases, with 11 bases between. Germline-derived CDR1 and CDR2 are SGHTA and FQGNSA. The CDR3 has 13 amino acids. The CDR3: CASSRDLGNIQYF. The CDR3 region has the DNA TGTGCCAGCAGCCGGGACTTGGGAAACATTCAGTACTTC. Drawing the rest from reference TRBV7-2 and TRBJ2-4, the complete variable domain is GAGVSQSPSNKVTEKGKDVELRCDPISGHTALYWYRQSLGQGLEFLIYFQGNSAPDKSGLPSDRFSAERTGGSVSTLTIQRTQQEDSAVYLCASSRDLGNIQYFGAGTRLSVL.

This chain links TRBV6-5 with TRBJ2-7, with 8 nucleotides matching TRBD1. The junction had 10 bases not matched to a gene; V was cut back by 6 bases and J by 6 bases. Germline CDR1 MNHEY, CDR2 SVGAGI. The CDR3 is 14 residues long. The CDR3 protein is CASSLGQVGGEQYF. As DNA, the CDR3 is TGTGCCAGCAGCCTGGGACAGGTTGGTGGCGAGCAGTACTTC.

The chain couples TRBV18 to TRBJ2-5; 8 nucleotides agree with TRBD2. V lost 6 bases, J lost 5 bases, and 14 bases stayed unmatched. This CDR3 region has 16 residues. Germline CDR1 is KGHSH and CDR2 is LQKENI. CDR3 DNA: TGTGCCAGCTCTACCGGCTCCGGGACTAGTAGGGAGACCCAGTACTTC. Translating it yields CASSTGSGTSRETQYF.

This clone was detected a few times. The DNA for the CDR3 is TGTGCCAGCTCACCAAGACAGACCACAGATACGCAGTATTTT. It is translated as CASSPRQTTDTQYF. The V gene is TRBV18, the J gene TRBJ2-3; perhaps TRBD1 as D (5 bases). Germline V lookup: CDR1 KGHSH, CDR2 LQKENI. V lost 2 bases and J lost 2, with 8 bases in between. The CDR3 spans 14 residues.

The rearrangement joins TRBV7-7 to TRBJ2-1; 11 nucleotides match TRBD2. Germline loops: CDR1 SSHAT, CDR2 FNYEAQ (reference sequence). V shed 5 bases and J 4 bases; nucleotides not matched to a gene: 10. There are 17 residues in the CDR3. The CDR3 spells CASSQYSGRALYNEQFF. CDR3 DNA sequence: TGTGCCAGCAGCCAGTATAGCGGGAGGGCCCTGTACAATGAGCAGTTCTTC.

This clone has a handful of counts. The CDR3 DNA reads TGCGCCAGCAGCTTTACGGCAGATACGCAGTATTTT. Translation gives CASSFTADTQYF. V usage is TRBV5-1 and J usage is TRBJ2-3; D gene ambiguous. The CDR3 consists of 12 residues. Germline V CDR1 and CDR2: SGHRS, YFSETQ. V was cut by 2 bases and J by 4 bases, with 5 bases left in between.

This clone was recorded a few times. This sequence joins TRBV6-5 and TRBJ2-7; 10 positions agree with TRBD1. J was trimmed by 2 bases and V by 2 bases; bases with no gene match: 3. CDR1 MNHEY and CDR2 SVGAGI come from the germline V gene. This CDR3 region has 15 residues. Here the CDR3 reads CASSYAGTGAYEQYF. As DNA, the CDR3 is TGTGCCAGCAGTTACGCCGGGACAGGGGCCTACGAGCAGTACTTC.

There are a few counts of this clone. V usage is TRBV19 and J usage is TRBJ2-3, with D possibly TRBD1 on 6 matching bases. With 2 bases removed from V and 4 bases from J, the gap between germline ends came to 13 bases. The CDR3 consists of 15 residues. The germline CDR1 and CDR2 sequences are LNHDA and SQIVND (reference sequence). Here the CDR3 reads CASSIIRGSADTQYF. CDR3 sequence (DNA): TGTGCCAGTAGTATAATCAGGGGATCCGCAGATACGCAGTATTTT.

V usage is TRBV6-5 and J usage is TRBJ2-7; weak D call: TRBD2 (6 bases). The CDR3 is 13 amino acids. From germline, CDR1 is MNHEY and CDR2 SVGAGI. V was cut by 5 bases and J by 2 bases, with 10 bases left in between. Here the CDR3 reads CASSAGLPYEQYV. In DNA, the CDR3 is TGTGCCAGCAGTGCGGGACTTCCCTACGAGCAGTACGTC.

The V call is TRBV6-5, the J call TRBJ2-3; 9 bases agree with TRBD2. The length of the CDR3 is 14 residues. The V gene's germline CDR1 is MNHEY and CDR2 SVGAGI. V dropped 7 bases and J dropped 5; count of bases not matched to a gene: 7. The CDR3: CASNPGLARDTQYF. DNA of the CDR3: TGTGCCAGCAACCCGGGACTAGCAAGAGATACGCAGTATTTT.

CDR3 residues: CASSLAGDSNQPQHF. DNA for the CDR3: TGCGCCAGCAGCTTGGCAGGGGACAGCAATCAGCCCCAGCATTTT. The V call is TRBV5-1, the J call TRBJ1-5; possibly TRBD1 for D (6 bases). This CDR3 spans 15 amino acids. Trimming took off 0 bases at V and 1 base at J, with 8 bases between the two ends. Germline loops: CDR1 SGHRS, CDR2 YFSETQ.

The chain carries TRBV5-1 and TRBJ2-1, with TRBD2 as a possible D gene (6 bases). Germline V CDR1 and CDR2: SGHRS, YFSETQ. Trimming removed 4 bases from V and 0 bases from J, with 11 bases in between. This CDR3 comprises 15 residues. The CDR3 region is CASSQAGSSYNEQFF. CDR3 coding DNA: TGCGCCAGCAGCCAAGCGGGCTCCTCCTACAATGAGCAGTTCTTC.

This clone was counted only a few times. CDR3 protein: CASSPRVGQETQYF. The CDR3 coding sequence is TGTGCCAGCAGCCCGAGGGTAGGGCAAGAGACCCAGTACTTC. The gene calls are TRBV7-8 and TRBJ2-5; maybe TRBD2 (5 bases). The CDR3 length is 14 residues. V lost 5 bases, J lost 2 bases, and 12 bases lay in between. CDR1 is SGHVS and CDR2 is FQNEAQ in the germline V gene.

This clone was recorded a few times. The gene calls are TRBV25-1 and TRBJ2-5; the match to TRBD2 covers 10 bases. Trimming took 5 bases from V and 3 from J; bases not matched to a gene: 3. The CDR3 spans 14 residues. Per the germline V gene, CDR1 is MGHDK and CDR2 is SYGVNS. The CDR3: CASSMLAGEETQYF. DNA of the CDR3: TGTGCCAGCAGTATGCTAGCGGGAGAAGAGACCCAGTACTTC.

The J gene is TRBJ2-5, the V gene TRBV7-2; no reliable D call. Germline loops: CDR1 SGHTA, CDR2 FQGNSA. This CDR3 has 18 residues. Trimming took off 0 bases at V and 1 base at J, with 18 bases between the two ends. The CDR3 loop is CASSLASSLGTIQETQYF. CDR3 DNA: TGTGCCAGCAGCTTAGCCTCTAGTCTCGGTACCATCCAAGAGACCCAGTACTTC.

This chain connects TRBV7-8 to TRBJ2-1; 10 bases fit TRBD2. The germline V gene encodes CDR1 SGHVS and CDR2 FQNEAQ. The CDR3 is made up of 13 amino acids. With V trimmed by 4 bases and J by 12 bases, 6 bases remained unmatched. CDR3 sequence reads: CASSSGLAKRQFF. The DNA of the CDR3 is TGTGCCAGCAGCTCGGGACTAGCGAAGAGGCAGTTCTTC.

CDR3 DNA sequence: TGTGCCAGCAGCACCTACGACGAGCAGTACTTC. Amino acid sequence: CASSTYDEQYF. This chain joins TRBV4-2 and TRBJ2-7; D not resolved. V gave up 5 bases and J gave up 5 bases, with 7 bases separating them. Germline CDR1 and CDR2: LGHNA and YNFKEQ. The CDR3 spans 11 residues.

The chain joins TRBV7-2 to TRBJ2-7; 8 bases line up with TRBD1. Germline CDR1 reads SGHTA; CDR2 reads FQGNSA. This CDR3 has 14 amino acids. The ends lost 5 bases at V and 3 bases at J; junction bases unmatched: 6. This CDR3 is CASSRGDRGYEQYF. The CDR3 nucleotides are TGTGCCAGCAGCCGCGGAGACAGGGGCTACGAGCAGTACTTC.

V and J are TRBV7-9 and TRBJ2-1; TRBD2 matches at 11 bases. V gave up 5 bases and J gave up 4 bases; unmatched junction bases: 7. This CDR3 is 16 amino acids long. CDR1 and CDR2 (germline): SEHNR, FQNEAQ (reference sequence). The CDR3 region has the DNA TGTGCCAGCAGCCCGGGGACTAGCGGCACTTACAATGAGCAGTTCTTC. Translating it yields CASSPGTSGTYNEQFF.

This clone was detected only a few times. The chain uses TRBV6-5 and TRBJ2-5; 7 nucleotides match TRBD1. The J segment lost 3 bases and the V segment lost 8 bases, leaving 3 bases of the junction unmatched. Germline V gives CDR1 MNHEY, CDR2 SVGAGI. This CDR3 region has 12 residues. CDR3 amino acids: CASGGQEETQYF. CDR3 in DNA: TGTGCCAGCGGAGGACAGGAAGAGACCCAGTACTTC.